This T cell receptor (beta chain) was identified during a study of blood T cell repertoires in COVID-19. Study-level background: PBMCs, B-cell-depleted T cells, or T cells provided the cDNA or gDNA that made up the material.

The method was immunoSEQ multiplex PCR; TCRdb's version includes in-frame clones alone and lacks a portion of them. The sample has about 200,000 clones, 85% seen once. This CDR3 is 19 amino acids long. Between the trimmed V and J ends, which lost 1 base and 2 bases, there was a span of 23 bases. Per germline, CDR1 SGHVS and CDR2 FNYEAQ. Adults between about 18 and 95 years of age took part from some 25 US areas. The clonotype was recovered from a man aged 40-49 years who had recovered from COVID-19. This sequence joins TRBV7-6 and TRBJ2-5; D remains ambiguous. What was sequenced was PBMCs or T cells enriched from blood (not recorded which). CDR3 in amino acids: CASSLGWQVKFIVQETQYF. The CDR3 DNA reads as TGTGCCAGCAGCTTAGGGTGGCAGGTCAAATTTATCGTTCAAGAGACCCAGTACTTC.